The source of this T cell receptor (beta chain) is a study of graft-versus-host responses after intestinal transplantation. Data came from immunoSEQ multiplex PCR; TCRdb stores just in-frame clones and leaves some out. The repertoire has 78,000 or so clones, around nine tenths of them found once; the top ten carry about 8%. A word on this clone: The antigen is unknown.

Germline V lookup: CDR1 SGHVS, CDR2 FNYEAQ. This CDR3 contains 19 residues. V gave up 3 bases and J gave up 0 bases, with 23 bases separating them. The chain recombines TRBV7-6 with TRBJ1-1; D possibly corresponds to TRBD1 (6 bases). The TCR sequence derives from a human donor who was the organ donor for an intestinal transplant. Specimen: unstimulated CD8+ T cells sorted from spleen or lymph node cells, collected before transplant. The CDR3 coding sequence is TGTGCCAGCAGCTTCCCACTCCAGGGGAATGACCGAATGAACACTGAAGCTTTCTTT. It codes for CASSFPLQGNDRMNTEAFF.